The entry that follows covers one T cell receptor (beta chain) sequence. Its antigen is unidentified. The whole isolated RNA underwent reverse transcription, so sequencing captured expressed TCRB transcripts. This table comes from immunoSEQ multiplex PCR, and its TCRdb copy is limited to in-frame clones, with some not included. The sample contains tens of thousands of clones, around 60% of which appear only once. The V gene's germline CDR1 is SGHDT and CDR2 YYEEEE. The germline V and J ends were trimmed by 2 bases and 7 bases, with 12 bases remaining between them. The CDR3 is 14 residues long. The authors sorted CD4+ naive, central memory, regulatory and stem cell-like memory cells via CD45RO/CCR7/CD25/CD127/CD95/CD27. This sample is drawn from a study of beta chain features in type 1 diabetes. Regarding the study as a whole: Moderate yet significant TCRB CDR3 shortening was seen in Type 1 diabetes patients in all four CD4+ subsets.

This clonotype originated in a woman in her 30s with type 1 diabetes. The source material was Tregs from blood. The chain employs TRBV5-6 and TRBJ2-2; maybe TRBD1 (5 bases). For the CDR3, the DNA is TGTGCCAGCAGCTTTGGTGAAGGGGTCGGGGAGCTGTTTTTT. Encoded protein: CASSFGEGVGELFF.